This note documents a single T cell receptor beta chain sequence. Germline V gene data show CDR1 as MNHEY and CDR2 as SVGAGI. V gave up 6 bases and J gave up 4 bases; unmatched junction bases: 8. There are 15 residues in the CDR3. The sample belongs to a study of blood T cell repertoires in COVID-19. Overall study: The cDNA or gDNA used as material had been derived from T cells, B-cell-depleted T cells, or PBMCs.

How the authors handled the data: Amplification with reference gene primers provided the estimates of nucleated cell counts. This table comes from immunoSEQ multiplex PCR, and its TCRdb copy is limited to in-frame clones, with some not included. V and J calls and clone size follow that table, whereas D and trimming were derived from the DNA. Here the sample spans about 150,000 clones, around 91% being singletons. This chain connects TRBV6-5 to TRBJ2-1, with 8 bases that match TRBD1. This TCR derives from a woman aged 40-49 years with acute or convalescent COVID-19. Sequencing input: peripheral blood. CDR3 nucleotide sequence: TGTGCCAGCAGGACGGGACAGGCGTTATACAATGAGCAGTTCTTC. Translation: CASRTGQALYNEQFF.